Presented here are 26 T cell receptor beta chains from one specimen sequenced in a study of shared clonotypes between healthy human individuals. Profiling relied on immunoSEQ multiplex PCR, and the TCRdb table lists in-frame clones only, not all of them. The data show some 1.5 million clones, roughly 98% seen once. The sequencing sample was made of naive CD4+ T cells sorted from blood. This sample's subset: CD45RA+ positively selected. The receptors were sampled from a man younger than 40 in good health.

The chain employs TRBV6-1 and TRBJ2-3; the match to TRBD2 covers 12 bases. This CDR3 has 16 amino acids. Germline loops: CDR1 MNHNS, CDR2 SASEGT. The V segment lost 4 bases and the J segment 3 bases; nucleotides outside the gene matches: 5. DNA for the CDR3: TGTGCCAGCAGTGCGACTAGCGGGAGTAGGACAGATACGCAGTATTTT. Translated: CASSATSGSRTDTQYF.

The V call is TRBV4-1, the J call TRBJ2-3; D unresolved. V lost 4 bases and J 0 bases, leaving 8 bases between the germline ends. Germline CDR1 MGHRA, CDR2 YSYEKL. This CDR3 is 14 amino acids long. The CDR3 DNA is TGCGCCAGCAGCCTTGCTTTGAGCACAGATACGCAGTATTTT. Residues: CASSLALSTDTQYF.

As to this clone: Other DNA sequences in this specimen translate into the identical CDR3. The chain couples TRBV6-5 to TRBJ2-7; D is unclear. The V end lost 8 bases, the J end lost 3 bases, and 8 bases lay between the germline ends. Germline CDR1 reads MNHEY; CDR2 reads SVGAGI. The CDR3 covers 11 residues. In DNA, the CDR3 is TGTGCCAGCCGGAGAGGCTACGAGCAGTACTTC. Amino acids: CASRRGYEQYF.

The J gene is TRBJ2-7, the V gene TRBV28, with D unresolved. CDR1 is MDHEN and CDR2 is SYDVKM in the germline V gene. The length of the CDR3 is 15 residues. The V gene lost 1 base and the J gene lost 0 bases, with 10 bases spanning the gap. DNA of the CDR3: TGTGCCAGCAGTTTATTGAGGCAGATCTCCTACGAGCAGTACTTC. Its protein product is CASSLLRQISYEQYF.

This clone was seen once. The rearrangement joins TRBV2 to TRBJ2-5; the D gene is possibly TRBD1 (5 bases). CDR1 is SNHLY, CDR2 FYNNEI, per germline. This CDR3 has 13 residues. The ends were cut back, 5 bases at V and 3 bases at J, with 10 bases in the middle. CDR3 sequence: CASSSGQEETQYF. In DNA form, the CDR3 reads TGTGCCAGCAGTTCTGGACAAGAAGAGACCCAGTACTTC.

This chain uses TRBV7-9 with TRBJ2-1; 8 nucleotides match TRBD2. J gave up 14 bases and V 5 bases, and 17 bases lay outside the gene matches. The CDR3 is 15 amino acids. The V gene's germline CDR1 is SEHNR and CDR2 FQNEAQ (reference sequence). The CDR3 loop reads CASSPHVASGPNEFF. The CDR3 nucleotides read TGTGCCAGCAGCCCCCACGTGGCTAGCGGGCCAAATGAGTTCTTC.

The chain uses TRBV5-4 and TRBJ2-3, with D perhaps given as TRBD1 or TRBD2 (5 bases each). The V gene lost 2 bases and the J gene lost 2 bases, with 12 bases spanning the gap. Germline CDR1 reads SGHNT; CDR2 reads YYREEE (reference sequence). CDR3 size: 15 residues. Here the CDR3 reads CASSFRDQYTDTQYF. The CDR3 DNA reads as TGTGCCAGCAGCTTCCGGGACCAATACACAGATACGCAGTATTTT.

The CDR3 loop is CASSLIRQPQHF. For the CDR3, the DNA is TGTGCCAGCAGTTTAATAAGGCAGCCCCAGCATTTT. The rearrangement uses TRBV28 and TRBJ1-5; D remains unclear. CDR1 is MDHEN, CDR2 SYDVKM, per germline. V was clipped by 2 bases and J by 7 bases, with 6 bases between them. The CDR3 loop spans 12 amino acids.

The genes are TRBV5-6 and TRBJ1-5; 9 nucleotides agree with TRBD1. The V segment lost 5 bases and the J segment 2 bases; nucleotides outside the gene matches: 5. From germline, CDR1 is SGHDT and CDR2 YYEEEE. The CDR3 totals 15 residues. The CDR3 is CASRKQGAGNQPQHF. The CDR3 bases are TGTGCCAGCAGAAAACAGGGGGCCGGCAATCAGCCCCAGCATTTT. The variable domain in full, with the rest retrieved from reference TRBV5-6 and TRBJ1-5, is DAGVTQSPTHLIKTRGQQVTLRCSPKSGHDTVSWYQQALGQGPQFIFQYYEEEERQRGNFPDRFSGHQFPNYSSELNVNALLLGDSALYLCASRKQGAGNQPQHFGDGTRLSIL.

This clone was recorded once. Other DNA sequences of this sample code for an identical CDR3. The gene calls are TRBV18 and TRBJ2-7; 9 nucleotides agree with TRBD1. V trimming: 3 bases; J trimming: 1 base; junction bases outside the gene matches: 4. Germline V CDR1 and CDR2: KGHSH, LQKENI. The CDR3 has 15 amino acids. The CDR3 coding sequence is TGTGCCAGCTCACCTGGGACAGGGAGTTCCTACGAGCAGTACTTC. This sequence encodes CASSPGTGSSYEQYF.

The chain employs TRBV5-1 and TRBJ2-7, with TRBD1 identical over 7 bases. The CDR3 is 13 amino acids. J was trimmed by 5 bases and V by 2 bases; bases with no gene match: 4. Germline-derived CDR1 and CDR2 are SGHRS and YFSETQ. CDR3 protein: CASSLQGSDEQYF. As DNA, the CDR3 is TGCGCCAGCAGCTTACAGGGGAGCGACGAGCAGTACTTC.

CDR3 sequence reads: CASSPPFKREGRQETQYF. The CDR3 DNA reads as TGTGCCAGCTCACCACCATTTAAACGGGAGGGCCGCCAAGAGACCCAGTACTTC. The V and J genes are TRBV18 and TRBJ2-5, with TRBD2 matching over 8 bases. The ends lost 0 bases at V and 1 base at J; junction bases unmatched: 10. The CDR3 spans 18 residues. CDR1 KGHSH and CDR2 LQKENI come from the germline V gene.

This chain's CDR3 is CASSLGNRGPLYEQYF. Here the CDR3 DNA reads TGTGCCAGCAGCTTAGGGAACAGGGGTCCCCTCTACGAGCAGTACTTC. The chain has TRBV7-2 and TRBJ2-7; 7 bases line up with TRBD1. This CDR3 region has 16 residues. The germline CDR1 and CDR2 sequences are SGHTA and FQGNSA. J lost 3 bases, V lost 1 base, and 9 bases had no gene match.

The V call is TRBV9, the J call TRBJ2-3; TRBD2 matches 8 bases. J lost 4 bases, V lost 3 bases, and 10 bases had no gene match. Germline V gene sequence: CDR1 SGDLS, CDR2 YYNGEE. This CDR3 has 16 amino acids. The CDR3 nucleotides are TGTGCCAGCAGCGCCGGGGGGGCAGAACTGGCAGATACGCAGTATTTT. Its protein product is CASSAGGAELADTQYF.

In DNA form, the CDR3 reads TGTGCCAGCAGGACGCGGGGCGGCTACACCTTC. It codes for CASRTRGGYTF. The chain employs TRBV28 and TRBJ1-2; maybe TRBD1 (5 bases). Germline V gene sequence: CDR1 MDHEN, CDR2 SYDVKM. Trimming took 6 bases from V and 8 from J, leaving 10 bases between them. The length of the CDR3 is 11 residues.

The rearrangement uses TRBV19 and TRBJ2-2; the match to TRBD2 covers 8 bases. CDR1 LNHDA and CDR2 SQIVND come from the germline V gene (reference sequence). The CDR3 sequence is 16 residues long. V lost 9 bases to trimming and J lost 3 bases; unmatched junction nucleotides: 12. CDR3 region: CASNPGGALDTGELFF. The CDR3 coding sequence is TGTGCCAGCAATCCCGGGGGGGCCCTAGACACCGGGGAGCTGTTTTTT.

V and J are TRBV5-1 and TRBJ2-3, with 16 bases lining up with TRBD2. This CDR3 region has 19 residues. V gave up 4 bases and J gave up 4 bases; unmatched junction bases: 12. Germline lookup yields CDR1 SGHRS and CDR2 YFSETQ. In DNA, the CDR3 is TGCGCCAGCAGCCGAACCGGGACTAGCGGGAGGGCCTTCTCAGATACGCAGTATTTT. It codes for CASSRTGTSGRAFSDTQYF.

The rearrangement uses TRBV10-3 and TRBJ2-1; a possible D gene is TRBD1 (5 bases). V gave up 7 bases and J gave up 9 bases, with 10 bases separating them. The CDR3 is 11 amino acids. Germline V gives CDR1 ENHRY, CDR2 SYGVKD. The CDR3 protein is CAITQQGEQFF. The CDR3 region has the DNA TGTGCCATCACCCAGCAGGGTGAGCAGTTCTTC.

The chain is built from TRBV18 and TRBJ1-3; tentative D call: TRBD1 (5 bases). Per the germline V gene, CDR1 is KGHSH and CDR2 is LQKENI. Trimming stripped 3 bases from V and 0 bases from J, with 9 bases between. The CDR3 totals 15 residues. The CDR3, as DNA: TGTGCCAGCTCACCGACAGAGATCTCTGGAAACACCATATATTTT. This encodes CASSPTEISGNTIYF.

V and J are TRBV5-1 and TRBJ2-2, with D unclear. V lost 1 base and J lost 1, with 8 bases in between. This CDR3 comprises 15 residues. Germline CDR1 SGHRS, CDR2 YFSETQ. This CDR3 is CASSLSLVNTGELFF. In DNA, the CDR3 is TGCGCCAGCAGCTTGAGTTTAGTGAACACCGGGGAGCTGTTTTTT.

The rearrangement links TRBV5-4 to TRBJ2-7; TRBD1 agrees at 8 bases. J gave up 3 bases and V 2 bases, and 13 bases lay outside the gene matches. Germline V CDR1 and CDR2: SGHNT, YYREEE (reference sequence). The CDR3 covers 17 residues. CDR3 coding DNA: TGTGCCAGCAGCTTCTCCGAGGGCAGGGGGCAGGTCTACGAGCAGTACTTC. Translating gives CASSFSEGRGQVYEQYF.

V gene TRBV7-8 combines with J gene TRBJ2-7, with D perhaps matching TRBD2 (6 bases). The CDR3 is 16 amino acids. Trimming removed 1 base at V and 2 bases at J, with 15 bases between. Germline assignment: CDR1 SGHVS and CDR2 FQNEAQ. CDR3 sequence reads: CASSLGAGTLPYEQYF. The DNA for the CDR3 is TGTGCCAGCAGCTTAGGCGCCGGGACTCTCCCCTACGAGCAGTACTTC.

V is TRBV28 and J is TRBJ1-1; the D gene is possibly TRBD1 (6 bases). The CDR3 extends over 15 amino acids. Germline lookup yields CDR1 MDHEN and CDR2 SYDVKM. Trimming removed 1 base at V and 5 bases at J, with 14 bases between. The CDR3 region is CASSLFTGTTTEAFF. DNA for the CDR3: TGTGCCAGCAGTTTATTCACCGGGACAACTACTGAAGCTTTCTTT.

The V call is TRBV5-4, the J call TRBJ1-5, with 7 positions matching TRBD1. Germline values: CDR1 SGHNT, CDR2 YYREEE (reference sequence). This CDR3 is 14 amino acids long. V lost 3 bases to trimming and J lost 4 bases; unmatched junction nucleotides: 4. The CDR3 DNA reads TGTGCCAGCAGCTCCCAGGGGGATAATCAGCCCCAGCATTTT. This gives the protein CASSSQGDNQPQHF.

J is TRBJ2-1 and V is TRBV10-1; no firm D call. Germline CDR1 WNHNN, CDR2 SYGVQD (reference sequence). Trimming removed 4 bases from V and 1 base from J, with 5 bases in between. The CDR3 extends over 13 amino acids. CDR3 coding DNA: TGCGCCAGCAGTGCGTTTTCCTACAATGAGCAGTTCTTC. Its translation: CASSAFSYNEQFF.

Of note for this clone: This sample includes further DNA sequences coding for the same CDR3. This rearrangement joins TRBV5-1 to TRBJ2-7; D gene unclear. The CDR3 is made up of 13 amino acids. CDR1 SGHRS and CDR2 YFSETQ come from the germline V gene. Between the trimmed V and J ends, which lost 0 bases and 3 bases, there was a span of 7 bases. CDR3 bases: TGCGCCAGCAGCTTGGGAGGCGGCTACGAGCAGTACTTC. Encoded protein: CASSLGGGYEQYF.